These 28 T cell receptor beta chains came from one sample sequenced in a study of cytotoxic CD8 clonotypes in ibrutinib-treated CLL (dated by TCRdb to the early 2020s). The library relied on the immunoSEQ multiplex PCR assay. What TCRdb holds here is the immuneACCESS table cut down to in-frame rearrangements. Part of the clones is not present; checked against another copy, under half of the missing clones reflect an unresolved V gene, and the others are unexplained. The sample table contains some 150,000 clones; only one count was recorded for approximately 80% of them. The ten most abundant clones make up 25% to 30% of the sample. In the paper's terms, the time point label means: 12 months on ibrutinib. The sample consisted of PBMCs, taken after 12 months of ibrutinib treatment. These receptors were collected from a human donor with chronic lymphocytic leukemia.

This clone was seen once. The genes are TRBV5-1 and TRBJ2-5; 9 bases fit TRBD2. The CDR3 sequence is 13 residues long. Germline CDR1 reads SGHRS; CDR2 reads YFSETQ. Trimming cost V 6 bases and J 13 bases; bases outside gene matches: 13. The CDR3, as DNA: TGCGCCAGCAACCTAGCGGGATCGTCAAGCGGGTACTTC. Translated, it gives CASNLAGSSSGYF.

This clone has a handful of counts. The chain combines TRBV27 with TRBJ1-5; D remains unclear. Germline CDR1 and CDR2: MNHEY and SMNVEV (reference sequence). The V end lost 6 bases, the J end lost 1 base, and 13 bases lay between the germline ends. This CDR3 spans 15 amino acids. CDR3 bases: TGTGCCAGCAGAGAGGGCGGATACAGCAATCAGCCCCAGCATTTT. Translating it yields CASREGGYSNQPQHF.

The chain carries TRBV5-7 and TRBJ2-2; tentatively, D is TRBD2 (6 bases). TRBV5-7 is flagged as an ORF with uncertain function. This CDR3 contains 14 residues. Trimming removed 2 bases at V and 7 bases at J, with 12 bases between. CDR3 coding DNA: TGTGCCAGCAGCTTTGCGGGATTGTGCGGGGAGCTGTTTTTT. It yields the protein CASSFAGLCGELFF.

The chain joins TRBV28 to TRBJ2-3; 10 bases align to TRBD2. This CDR3 has 14 residues. Per germline, CDR1 MDHEN and CDR2 SYDVKM. V lost 7 bases, J lost 5 bases, and 6 bases stayed unmatched. The CDR3 DNA sequence: TGTGCCAGCAAGCGGCTAGCGGGAGTAGATACGCAGTATTTT. This encodes CASKRLAGVDTQYF.

V gene TRBV28 combines with J gene TRBJ2-7, with 8 positions matching TRBD2. The CDR3 is made up of 14 amino acids. CDR1 is MDHEN and CDR2 is SYDVKM in the germline V gene. Trimming at V came to 3 bases and at J to 2 bases, leaving 3 bases not matched to a gene. Here the CDR3 DNA reads TGTGCCAGCAGTTTGGGACTAGACCCCTACGAGCAGTACTTC. This encodes CASSLGLDPYEQYF.

J is TRBJ1-4 and V is TRBV5-4; perhaps TRBD1 as D (6 bases). V was trimmed by 0 bases and J by 7 bases, leaving 7 bases between them. The CDR3 sequence is 13 residues long. Germline loops: CDR1 SGHNT, CDR2 YYREEE (reference sequence). CDR3 coding DNA: TGTGCCAGCAGCTTGGACAGGGCTGAAAAACTGTTTTTT. This codes for CASSLDRAEKLFF.

V gene TRBV11-3 combines with J gene TRBJ2-3; D possibly corresponds to TRBD2 (5 bases). The CDR3 runs 14 residues. Trimming removed 4 bases at V and 4 bases at J, with 12 bases between. CDR1 and CDR2 from the germline V gene are SGHNT and YENEEA. CDR3 in amino acids: CASSSGYQADTQYF. The DNA for the CDR3 is TGTGCCAGCAGCTCGGGGTATCAGGCAGATACGCAGTATTTT.

In its sample, this clone was seen once. The J gene is TRBJ1-5, the V gene TRBV28, with D possibly matching TRBD1 (5 bases). The CDR3 extends over 16 amino acids. V dropped 3 bases and J dropped 0 bases, with 12 bases sitting between them. CDR1 MDHEN and CDR2 SYDVKM come from the germline V gene. This CDR3 reads CASSLVLGVSNQPQHF. Written as DNA, the CDR3 is TGTGCCAGCAGTTTGGTGTTAGGGGTTAGCAATCAGCCCCAGCATTTT. The entire variable domain, with the rest obtained from reference TRBV28 and TRBJ1-5, is as follows: DVKVTQSSRYLVKRTGEKVFLECVQDMDHENMFWYRQDPGLGLRLIYFSYDVKMKEKGDIPEGYSVSREKKERFSLILESASTNQTSMYLCASSLVLGVSNQPQHFGDGTRLSIL.

V is TRBV27 and J is TRBJ2-7, with TRBD1 matching over 9 bases. The V and J ends lost 6 bases and 1 base, in that order; junction bases with no gene match: 4. The CDR3 totals 14 residues. CDR1 is MNHEY and CDR2 is SMNVEV in the germline V gene (reference sequence). CDR3 DNA: TGTGCCAGCAGACGACAGGGGGAGTCCTACGAGCAGTACTTC. Its protein is CASRRQGESYEQYF.

The CDR3 spells CASSSWTMDGNTIYF. The CDR3 nucleotides read TGTGCCAGCAGCTCCTGGACTATGGACGGAAACACCATATATTTT. The chain uses TRBV7-2 and TRBJ1-3; D gene unclear. This CDR3 comprises 15 residues. V lost 4 bases and J 4 bases, leaving 14 bases between the germline ends. Per the germline V gene, CDR1 is SGHTA and CDR2 is FQGNSA. The full variable domain, its missing parts supplied by reference TRBV7-2 and TRBJ1-3, is GAGVSQSPSNKVTEKGKDVELRCDPISGHTALYWYRQSLGQGLEFLIYFQGNSAPDKSGLPSDRFSAERTGGSVSTLTIQRTQQEDSAVYLCASSSWTMDGNTIYFGEGSWLTVV.

CDR3 DNA: TGCGCCAGCAGCGCCAAACAGGGGGGCAACACTGAAGCTTTCTTT. Translated: CASSAKQGGNTEAFF. The chain links TRBV5-1 to TRBJ1-1; 8 bases match TRBD1. The trim removed 4 bases at V and 2 bases at J, leaving 7 bases unmatched. The CDR3 consists of 15 residues. Germline-derived CDR1 and CDR2 are SGHRS and YFSETQ.

CDR3 bases: TGCAGTGCTAGAAGAGCGGGGGCCCAGTACTTC. It yields the protein CSARRAGAQYF. The chain joins TRBV20-1 to TRBJ2-5; 8 nucleotides line up with TRBD2. The germline CDR1 and CDR2 sequences are DFQATT and SNEGSKA (reference sequence). This CDR3 has 11 amino acids. Losses at the gene ends were 2 bases for V and 9 bases for J; bases not matched to a gene: 2.

J is TRBJ1-1 and V is TRBV2, with a weak D call TRBD1 (5 bases). This CDR3 is built from 12 residues. Trimming removed 6 bases at V and 8 bases at J, with 13 bases between. Germline lookup yields CDR1 SNHLY and CDR2 FYNNEI. This CDR3 is CASREIGEEAFF. The CDR3 DNA is TGTGCCAGCAGGGAGATAGGGGAAGAAGCTTTCTTT. Based on the CDR3 plus reference TRBV2 and TRBJ1-1, the full variable domain is EPEVTQTPSHQVTQMGQEVILRCVPISNHLYFYWYRQILGQKVEFLVSFYNNEISEKSEIFDDQFSVERPDGSNFTLKIRSTKLEDSAMYFCASREIGEEAFFGQGTRLTVV.

The CDR3 spells CASSPPGNTIYF. The CDR3 DNA reads TGTGCCAGCAGCCCACCGGGAAACACCATATATTTT. The chain joins TRBV7-9 to TRBJ1-3, with D uncertain. This CDR3 contains 12 residues. Trimming cost V 5 bases and J 4 bases, with 6 bases left between them. CDR1 and CDR2 from the germline V gene are SEHNR and FQNEAQ (reference sequence).

The rearrangement links TRBV4-1 to TRBJ2-4; 16 bases map to TRBD2. Trimming removed 3 bases from V and 1 base from J; junction bases left unmatched: 3. Germline V gives CDR1 MGHRA, CDR2 YSYEKL. The CDR3 totals 18 residues. The CDR3 nucleotides read TGCGCCAGCAGCCAGGGACTAGCGGGAGGGGTGGCCAAAAACATTCAGTACTTC. Translation: CASSQGLAGGVAKNIQYF.

This sequence joins TRBV5-1 and TRBJ2-2; possible D gene TRBD1, 5 bases. Between the trimmed V and J ends, which lost 0 bases and 4 bases, there was a span of 7 bases. CDR3 size: 14 residues. Germline V gene lookup returns CDR1 SGHRS and CDR2 YFSETQ. The CDR3 here is CASSLGQSTGELFF. For the CDR3, the DNA is TGCGCCAGCAGCTTGGGACAGTCCACCGGGGAGCTGTTTTTT.

This sequence joins TRBV7-2 and TRBJ2-4; D unresolved. Germline V gene sequence: CDR1 SGHTA, CDR2 FQGNSA. V was trimmed by 5 bases and J by 8 bases, leaving 7 bases between them. The CDR3 contains 11 residues. Here the CDR3 DNA reads TGTGCCAGCAGCGCGCCAGACATTCAGTACTTC. Protein: CASSAPDIQYF. The variable domain in full, with the rest retrieved from reference TRBV7-2 and TRBJ2-4, is GAGVSQSPSNKVTEKGKDVELRCDPISGHTALYWYRQSLGQGLEFLIYFQGNSAPDKSGLPSDRFSAERTGGSVSTLTIQRTQQEDSAVYLCASSAPDIQYFGAGTRLSVL.

There are a few counts of this clone. The CDR3 DNA is TGCAGCGTTGCTTCCCCCCAGGGGTATTATTCTGGCTACACCTTC. This gives the protein CSVASPQGYYSGYTF. The rearrangement links TRBV29-1 to TRBJ1-2; D might be TRBD1 (6 bases). The germline V and J ends were trimmed by 4 bases and 7 bases, with 22 bases remaining between them. This CDR3 comprises 15 residues. Germline CDR1 SQVTM, CDR2 ANQGSEA.

This clone was seen more than once but under ten times. The rearrangement uses TRBV7-2 and TRBJ1-2; no firm D call. Germline CDR1 SGHTA, CDR2 FQGNSA. The CDR3 totals 13 residues. The ends were cut back, 1 base at V and 5 bases at J, with 8 bases in the middle. In DNA form, the CDR3 reads TGTGCCAGCAGCTTAGGGGTAGGGTATGGCTACACCTTC. Its translation is CASSLGVGYGYTF.

V and J are TRBV5-1 and TRBJ2-7; D gene unclear. The CDR3 has 12 amino acids. Trimming left V 4 bases short and J 3 bases short, with 8 bases between. Germline CDR1 SGHRS, CDR2 YFSETQ. The CDR3 loop is CASSLTVYEQYF. The CDR3 DNA reads as TGCGCCAGCAGCCTGACGGTCTACGAGCAGTACTTC.

The chain is built from TRBV6-5 and TRBJ1-2; TRBD1 might be the D (5 bases). Germline CDR1 reads MNHEY; CDR2 reads SVGAGI. The CDR3 covers 13 residues. V shed 5 bases and J shed 2 bases, with 9 bases lying between them. The CDR3 is CASSPGANYGYTF. CDR3 sequence (DNA): TGTGCCAGCAGTCCTGGGGCCAACTATGGCTACACCTTC.

The V call is TRBV28, the J call TRBJ1-2; no definite D call. Germline V gene sequence: CDR1 MDHEN, CDR2 SYDVKM. The CDR3 extends over 15 amino acids. The V gene lost 2 bases and the J gene lost 4 bases, with 14 bases spanning the gap. As DNA, the CDR3 is TGTGCCAGCAGTTTACCCGTGGGAATAGGCTATGGCTACACCTTC. Residues: CASSLPVGIGYGYTF.

This chain links TRBV14 with TRBJ1-6; D not certain. This CDR3 comprises 14 residues. Germline values: CDR1 SGHDN, CDR2 FVKESK. V shed 1 base and J shed 3 bases, with 4 bases lying between them. This CDR3 is CASSQGLYNSPLHF. Here the CDR3 DNA reads TGTGCCAGCAGCCAAGGCCTCTATAATTCACCCCTCCACTTT.

The V gene is TRBV13, the J gene TRBJ2-3; TRBD1 matches 8 bases. Trimming cost V 4 bases and J 2 bases; bases outside gene matches: 5. This CDR3 contains 15 residues. Germline CDR1 and CDR2: PRHDT and FYEKMQ (reference sequence). The CDR3 is CASSSTGVVTDTQYF. CDR3 sequence (DNA): TGTGCCAGCAGCTCGACAGGGGTCGTCACAGATACGCAGTATTTT.

Remarks on this clone: An end of the junction differs from the germline gene, which may be a read error. The chain has TRBV7-7 and TRBJ2-3; 13 bases match TRBD2. The CDR3 is made up of 16 amino acids. Germline lookup yields CDR1 SSHAT and CDR2 FNYEAQ (reference sequence). CDR3 in amino acids: CASSFRTSGSLHTQYF. CDR3 coding DNA: TGTGCTAGCAGCTTCCGGACTAGCGGGAGTCTGCATACGCAGTATTTT.

The chain couples TRBV9 to TRBJ1-1; tentative D call: TRBD1 (6 bases). The CDR3 totals 16 residues. CDR1 is SGDLS, CDR2 YYNGEE, per germline. Trimming left V 0 bases short and J 4 bases short, with 16 bases between. The CDR3 bases are TGTGCCAGCAGCGTAGGAGACACAGGGTGGAGCACTGAAGCTTTCTTT. Encoded protein: CASSVGDTGWSTEAFF.

V usage is TRBV15 and J usage is TRBJ1-2; D is uncertain. This CDR3 spans 11 amino acids. V lost 0 bases and J lost 8, with 4 bases in between. Germline V gene sequence: CDR1 LNHNV, CDR2 YYDKDF (reference sequence). CDR3 nucleotide sequence: TGTGCCACCAGCAGAGAGGGCGGCTACACCTTC. Protein: CATSREGGYTF.

The CDR3 DNA sequence: TGCGCCAGCAGCACCTGGGACAGCCACACAGATACGCAGTATTTT. It yields the protein CASSTWDSHTDTQYF. The rearrangement joins TRBV5-1 to TRBJ2-3; 7 bases match TRBD1. CDR1 is SGHRS and CDR2 is YFSETQ in the germline V gene. The CDR3 runs 15 residues. Germline trimming cut 4 bases from V and 2 bases from J; bases unmatched to any gene: 7. Using reference TRBV5-1 and TRBJ2-3 for the parts outside the CDR3, the full variable domain is KAGVTQTPRYLIKTRGQQVTLSCSPISGHRSVSWYQQTPGQGLQFLFEYFSETQRNKGNFPGRFSGRQFSNSRSEMNVSTLELGDSALYLCASSTWDSHTDTQYFGPGTRLTVL.